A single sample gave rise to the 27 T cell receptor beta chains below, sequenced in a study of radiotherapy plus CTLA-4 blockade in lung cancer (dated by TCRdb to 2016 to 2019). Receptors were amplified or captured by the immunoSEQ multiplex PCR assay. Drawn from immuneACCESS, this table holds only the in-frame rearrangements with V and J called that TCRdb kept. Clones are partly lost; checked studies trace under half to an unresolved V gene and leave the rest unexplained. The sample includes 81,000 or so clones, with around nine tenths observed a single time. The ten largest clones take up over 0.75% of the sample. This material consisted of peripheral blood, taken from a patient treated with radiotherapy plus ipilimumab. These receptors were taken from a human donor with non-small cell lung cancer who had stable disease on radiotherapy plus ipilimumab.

The chain's CDR3 is CASTRGGQEEKLFF. The CDR3 nucleotides read TGCGCCAGCACCAGGGGAGGGCAAGAGGAAAAACTGTTTTTT. This chain links TRBV5-1 with TRBJ1-4; tentative D call: TRBD1 (6 bases). V was clipped by 6 bases and J by 8 bases, with 17 bases between them. The CDR3 is 14 amino acids. The V gene's germline CDR1 is SGHRS and CDR2 YFSETQ. Combining the CDR3 with reference TRBV5-1 and TRBJ1-4 gives the whole variable domain KAGVTQTPRYLIKTRGQQVTLSCSPISGHRSVSWYQQTPGQGLQFLFEYFSETQRNKGNFPGRFSGRQFSNSRSEMNVSTLELGDSALYLCASTRGGQEEKLFFGSGTQLSVL.

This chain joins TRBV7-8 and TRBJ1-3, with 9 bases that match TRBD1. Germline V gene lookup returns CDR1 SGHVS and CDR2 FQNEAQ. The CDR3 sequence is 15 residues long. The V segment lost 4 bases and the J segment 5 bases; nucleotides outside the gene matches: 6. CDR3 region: CASSSKQGARNTIYF. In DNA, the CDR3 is TGTGCCAGCAGCTCCAAACAGGGGGCCAGAAACACCATATATTTT.

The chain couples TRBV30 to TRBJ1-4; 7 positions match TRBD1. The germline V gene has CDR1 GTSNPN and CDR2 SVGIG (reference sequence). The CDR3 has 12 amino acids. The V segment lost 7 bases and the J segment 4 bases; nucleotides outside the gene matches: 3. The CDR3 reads CASGQLNEKLFF. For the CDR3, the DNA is TGTGCCTCGGGACAGCTTAATGAAAAACTGTTTTTT.

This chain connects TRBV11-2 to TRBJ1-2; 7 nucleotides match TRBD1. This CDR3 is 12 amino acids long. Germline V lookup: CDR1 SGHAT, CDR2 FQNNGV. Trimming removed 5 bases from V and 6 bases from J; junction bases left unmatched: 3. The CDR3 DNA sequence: TGTGCCAGCAGCGCGACAGGGAATGGCTACACCTTC. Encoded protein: CASSATGNGYTF.

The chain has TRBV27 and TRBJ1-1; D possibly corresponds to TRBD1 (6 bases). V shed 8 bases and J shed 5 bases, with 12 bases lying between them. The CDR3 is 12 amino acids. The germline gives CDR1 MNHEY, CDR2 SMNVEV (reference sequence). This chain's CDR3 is CASGQPITEAFF. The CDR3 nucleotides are TGTGCCAGCGGACAGCCCATAACTGAAGCTTTCTTT.

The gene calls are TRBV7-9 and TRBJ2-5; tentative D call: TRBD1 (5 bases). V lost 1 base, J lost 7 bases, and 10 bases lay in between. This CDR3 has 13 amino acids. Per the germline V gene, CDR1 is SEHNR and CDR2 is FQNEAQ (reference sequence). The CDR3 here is CASSLEGFGTQYF. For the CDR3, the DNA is TGTGCCAGCAGCTTAGAGGGGTTCGGGACCCAGTACTTC. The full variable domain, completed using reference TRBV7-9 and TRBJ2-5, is DTGVSQNPRHKITKRGQNVTFRCDPISEHNRLYWYRQTLGQGPEFLTYFQNEAQLEKSRLLSDRFSAERPKGSFSTLEIQRTEQGDSAMYLCASSLEGFGTQYFGPGTRLLVL.

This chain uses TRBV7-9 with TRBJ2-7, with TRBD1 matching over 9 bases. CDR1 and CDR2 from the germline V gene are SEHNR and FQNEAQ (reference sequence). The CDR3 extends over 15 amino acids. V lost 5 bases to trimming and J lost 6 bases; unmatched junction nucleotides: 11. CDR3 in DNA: TGTGCCAGCAGCGCCCCGGACAGGGGAAATTCCGAGCAGTACTTC. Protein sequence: CASSAPDRGNSEQYF.

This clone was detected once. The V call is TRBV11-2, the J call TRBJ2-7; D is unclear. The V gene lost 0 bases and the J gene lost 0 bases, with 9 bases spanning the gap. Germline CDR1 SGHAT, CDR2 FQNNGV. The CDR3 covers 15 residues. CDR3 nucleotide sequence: TGTGCCAGCAGCTTAGAAGGCGCCGGCTCCTACGAGCAGTACTTC. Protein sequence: CASSLEGAGSYEQYF.

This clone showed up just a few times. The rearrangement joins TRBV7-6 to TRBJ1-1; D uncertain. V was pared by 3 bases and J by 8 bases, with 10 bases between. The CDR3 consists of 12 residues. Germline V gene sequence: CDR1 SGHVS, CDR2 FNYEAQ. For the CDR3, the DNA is TGTGCCAGCAGCTTCCCTCCGGGGGAAGCTTTCTTT. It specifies CASSFPPGEAFF.

The CDR3 sequence is CASSQERSGSSYNEQFF. The CDR3 nucleotides read TGTGCCAGCAGCCAGGAACGTAGCGGGAGCTCCTACAATGAGCAGTTCTTC. The chain has TRBV4-2 and TRBJ2-1; 9 positions agree with TRBD2. Germline CDR1 LGHNA, CDR2 YNFKEQ. The J segment lost 0 bases and the V segment lost 3 bases, leaving 6 bases of the junction unmatched. The CDR3 covers 17 residues.

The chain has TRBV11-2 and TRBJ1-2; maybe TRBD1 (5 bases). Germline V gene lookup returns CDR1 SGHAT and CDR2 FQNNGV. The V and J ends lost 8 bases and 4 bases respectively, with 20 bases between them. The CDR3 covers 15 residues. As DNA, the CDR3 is TGTGCCAGCGCCCTCAGGGAGCGATTGGGCTATGGCTACACCTTC. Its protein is CASALRERLGYGYTF.

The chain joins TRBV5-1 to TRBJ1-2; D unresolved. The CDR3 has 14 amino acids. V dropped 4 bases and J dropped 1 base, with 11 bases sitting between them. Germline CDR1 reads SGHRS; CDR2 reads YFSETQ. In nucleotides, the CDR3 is TGCGCCAGCAGCCACCGGGCCCTTAACTATGGCTACACCTTC. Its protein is CASSHRALNYGYTF.

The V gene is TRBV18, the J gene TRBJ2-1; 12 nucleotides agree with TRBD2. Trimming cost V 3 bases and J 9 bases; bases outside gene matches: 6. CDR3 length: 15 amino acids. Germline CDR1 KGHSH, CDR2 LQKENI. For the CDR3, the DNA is TGTGCCAGCTCACCTAGACTAGCGGGAGTCAGTGAGCAGTTCTTC. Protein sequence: CASSPRLAGVSEQFF.

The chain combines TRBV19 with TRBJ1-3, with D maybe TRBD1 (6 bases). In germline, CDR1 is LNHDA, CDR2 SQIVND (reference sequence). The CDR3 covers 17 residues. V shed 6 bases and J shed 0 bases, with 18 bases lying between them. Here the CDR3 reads CASSKEGDSGSGNTIYF. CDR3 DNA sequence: TGTGCCAGTAGCAAGGAGGGGGACTCCGGCTCTGGAAACACCATATATTTT.

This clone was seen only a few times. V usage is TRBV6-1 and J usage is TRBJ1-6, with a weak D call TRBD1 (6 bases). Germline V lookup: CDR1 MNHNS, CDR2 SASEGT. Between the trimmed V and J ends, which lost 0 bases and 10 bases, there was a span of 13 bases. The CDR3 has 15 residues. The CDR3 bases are TGTGCCAGCAGTGAAGCTCCGGGGGCGAGGTCACCCCTCCACTTT. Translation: CASSEAPGARSPLHF.

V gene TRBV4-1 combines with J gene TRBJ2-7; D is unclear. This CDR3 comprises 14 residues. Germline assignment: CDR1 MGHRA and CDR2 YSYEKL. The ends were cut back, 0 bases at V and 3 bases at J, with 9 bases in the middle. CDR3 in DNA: TGCGCCAGCAGCCAAGATACAGCTAACTACGAGCAGTACTTC. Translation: CASSQDTANYEQYF.

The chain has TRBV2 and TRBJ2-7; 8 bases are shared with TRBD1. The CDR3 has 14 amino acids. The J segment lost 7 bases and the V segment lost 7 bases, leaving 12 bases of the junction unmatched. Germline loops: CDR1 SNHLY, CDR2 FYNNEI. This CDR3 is CASTPDRARGEQYF. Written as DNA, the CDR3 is TGTGCCAGCACCCCGGACAGGGCCCGGGGGGAGCAGTACTTC.

The CDR3 nucleotides are TGTGCCAGCTCACCCCGGGACATCTCCACAGATACGCAGTATTTT. Protein product: CASSPRDISTDTQYF. The chain joins TRBV18 to TRBJ2-3, with D perhaps matching TRBD1 (6 bases). Germline CDR1 and CDR2: KGHSH and LQKENI. This CDR3 has 15 residues. The V end lost 3 bases, the J end lost 2 bases, and 12 bases lay between the germline ends. Looking up the rest from reference TRBV18 and TRBJ2-3 gives the full variable domain: NAGVMQNPRHLVRRRGQEARLRCSPMKGHSHVYWYRQLPEEGLKFMVYLQKENIIDESGMPKERFSAEFPKEGPSILRIQQVVRGDSAAYFCASSPRDISTDTQYFGPGTRLTVL.

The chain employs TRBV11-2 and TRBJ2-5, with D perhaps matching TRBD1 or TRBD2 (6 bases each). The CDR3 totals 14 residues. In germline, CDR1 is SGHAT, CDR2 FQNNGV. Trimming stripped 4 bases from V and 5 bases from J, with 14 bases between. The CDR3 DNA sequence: TGTGCCAGCAGCTCTAACGGAGGGGGGGAGACCCAGTACTTC. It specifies CASSSNGGGETQYF.

CDR3 bases: TGTGCCAACGGGACTGAGAACACCGGGGAGCTGTTTTTT. Protein product: CANGTENTGELFF. The genes are TRBV6-5 and TRBJ2-2; TRBD2 is a possible D gene (6 bases). The length of the CDR3 is 13 residues. V lost 10 bases and J lost 1, with 10 bases in between. Looked up from germline, CDR1 is MNHEY and CDR2 is SVGAGI.

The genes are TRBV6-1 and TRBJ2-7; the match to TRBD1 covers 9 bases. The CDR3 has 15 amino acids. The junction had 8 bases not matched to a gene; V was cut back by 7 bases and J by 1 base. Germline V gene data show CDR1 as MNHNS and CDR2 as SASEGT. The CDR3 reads CASTSAGTGSYEQYF. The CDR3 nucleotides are TGTGCCAGCACCTCAGCCGGGACAGGGTCCTACGAGCAGTACTTC.

The CDR3 DNA follows: TGTGCCTGGAAGCCAGGGGGCCATAATTCACCCCTCCACTTT. It encodes CAWKPGGHNSPLHF. V and J are TRBV30 and TRBJ1-6, with 8 bases that match TRBD1. With V trimmed by 4 bases and J by 5 bases, 4 bases remained unmatched. Germline-derived CDR1 and CDR2 are GTSNPN and SVGIG (reference sequence). The CDR3 is 14 amino acids.

The CDR3 region has the DNA TGTGCCAGCAGCGTACCGGGACAGGGTCTTGAAAAACTGTTTTTT. Encoded protein: CASSVPGQGLEKLFF. This rearrangement joins TRBV4-2 to TRBJ1-4; TRBD1 matches at 9 bases. The CDR3 is made up of 15 amino acids. CDR1 LGHNA and CDR2 YNFKEQ come from the germline V gene. V was clipped by 5 bases and J by 7 bases; unmatched bases: 8.

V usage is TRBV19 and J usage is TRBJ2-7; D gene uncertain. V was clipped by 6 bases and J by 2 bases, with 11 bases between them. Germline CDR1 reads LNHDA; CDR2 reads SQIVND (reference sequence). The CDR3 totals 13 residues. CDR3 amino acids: CASSPTRTYEQYF. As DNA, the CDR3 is TGTGCCAGTAGCCCGACGCGCACCTACGAGCAGTACTTC. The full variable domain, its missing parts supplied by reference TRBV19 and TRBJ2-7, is DGGITQSPKYLFRKEGQNVTLSCEQNLNHDAMYWYRQDPGQGLRLIYYSQIVNDFQKGDIAEGYSVSREKKESFPLTVTSAQKNPTAFYLCASSPTRTYEQYFGPGTRLTVT.

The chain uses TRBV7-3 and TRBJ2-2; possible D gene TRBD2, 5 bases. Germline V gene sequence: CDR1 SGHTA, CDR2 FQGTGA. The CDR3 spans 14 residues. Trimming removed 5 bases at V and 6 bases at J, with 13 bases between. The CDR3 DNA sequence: TGTGCCAGCAGCGCGGACTCTGCAGCCGGGGAGCTGTTTTTT. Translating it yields CASSADSAAGELFF.

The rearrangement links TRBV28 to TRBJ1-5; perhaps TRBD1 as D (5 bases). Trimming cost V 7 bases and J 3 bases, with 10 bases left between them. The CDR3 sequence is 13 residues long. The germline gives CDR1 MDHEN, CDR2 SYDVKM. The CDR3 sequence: CASTPRVNQPQHF. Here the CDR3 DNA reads TGTGCCAGCACCCCCAGGGTCAATCAGCCCCAGCATTTT.

In DNA form, the CDR3 reads TGTGCCTGGGTAAAAGCGGGGAGAAGCTCCTACAATGAGCAGTTCTTC. Its translation: CAWVKAGRSSYNEQFF. V usage is TRBV30 and J usage is TRBJ2-1; 7 positions agree with TRBD2. The CDR3 is made up of 16 amino acids. V was clipped by 5 bases and J by 0 bases; unmatched bases: 10. Germline values: CDR1 GTSNPN, CDR2 SVGIG (reference sequence).